These 22 T cell receptor beta chains were sequenced from one sample in a study of cytomegalovirus exposure and HLA in healthy donors. Primers for the PCR totalled 60 Vbeta and 13 Jbeta. Generated by immunoSEQ multiplex PCR, the TCRdb table keeps only in-frame clones and is missing some. Among 110,000 or so clones listed, around three quarters were seen once. Sequenced input: PBMCs. Receptors were obtained from a woman aged 50 to 65 in good health and CMV-seropositive.

This chain links TRBV12-5 with TRBJ2-1, with 7 bases fitting TRBD1. Germline trimming cut 1 base from V and 7 bases from J; bases unmatched to any gene: 4. The CDR3 has 14 residues. Germline V lookup: CDR1 LGHNT, CDR2 FRNRAP. CDR3 DNA sequence: TGTGCTAGTGGTTTGGGTCAACAGGGGAATGAGCAGTTCTTC. Amino acid sequence: CASGLGQQGNEQFF.

The rearrangement links TRBV7-8 to TRBJ1-2, with D possibly being TRBD1 (6 bases). Trimming left V 6 bases short and J 8 bases short, with 22 bases between. The germline CDR1 and CDR2 sequences are SGHVS and FQNEAQ. The CDR3 loop spans 15 amino acids. The CDR3 coding sequence is TGTGCCAGCAGACCAGGCCGCCAGGGGAATAAGGGCTACACCTTC. This sequence encodes CASRPGRQGNKGYTF.

This clone is a singleton in its sample. The chain combines TRBV5-4 with TRBJ2-3; 11 bases line up with TRBD2. The V segment lost 3 bases and the J segment 6 bases; nucleotides outside the gene matches: 6. Germline CDR1 is SGHNT and CDR2 is YYREEE (reference sequence). There are 15 residues in the CDR3. The CDR3 reads CASSSGLAVWDTQYF. CDR3 in DNA: TGTGCCAGCAGCTCGGGACTAGCGGTTTGGGATACGCAGTATTTT.

The chain joins TRBV7-9 to TRBJ2-3, with 7 bases matching TRBD2. CDR1 and CDR2 from the germline V gene are SEHNR and FQNEAQ (reference sequence). With 1 base clipped from V and 10 bases from J, the junction kept 11 bases outside the gene matches. The CDR3 has 15 residues. In nucleotides, the CDR3 is TGTGCCAGCAGCTTAGAGCCTAACGCGGGGGAGTCGCAGTATTTT. Protein product: CASSLEPNAGESQYF.

The gene calls are TRBV7-2 and TRBJ1-2, with 8 bases fitting TRBD1. Trimming took 2 bases from V and 8 from J; bases not matched to a gene: 13. Per germline, CDR1 SGHTA and CDR2 FQGNSA. There are 16 residues in the CDR3. The CDR3 spells CASSLKTSPGGLGYTF. The CDR3 bases are TGTGCCAGCAGCTTAAAGACGTCCCCAGGGGGCTTGGGCTACACCTTC.

J is TRBJ2-7 and V is TRBV15, with D unclear. The germline V and J ends were trimmed by 5 bases and 3 bases, with 14 bases remaining between them. CDR1 is LNHNV, CDR2 YYDKDF, per germline (reference sequence). This CDR3 has 14 amino acids. The CDR3 bases are TGTGCCACCAGCTCCGCTGTAGTTGGCTACGAGCAGTACTTC. It codes for CATSSAVVGYEQYF.

The chain has TRBV6-5 and TRBJ2-2; weak D call: TRBD2 (5 bases). Germline CDR1 reads MNHEY; CDR2 reads SVGAGI. The V and J ends lost 7 bases and 6 bases respectively, with 12 bases between them. The CDR3 runs 13 residues. In nucleotides, the CDR3 is TGTGCCAGCACCCCAGCGGTGTCCGGGGAGCTGTTTTTT. Encoded protein: CASTPAVSGELFF.

The rearrangement uses TRBV7-2 and TRBJ1-1; TRBD1 matches 7 bases. V was clipped by 1 base and J by 11 bases; unmatched bases: 7. CDR3 length equals 13 residues. The V gene's germline CDR1 is SGHTA and CDR2 FQGNSA. Here the CDR3 reads CASSLVVDRAAFF. The CDR3 DNA sequence: TGTGCCAGCAGCTTAGTGGTAGACAGGGCGGCTTTCTTT.

V and J are TRBV28 and TRBJ2-1, with D maybe TRBD1 (6 bases). V lost 5 bases, J lost 0 bases, and 14 bases lay in between. Germline values: CDR1 MDHEN, CDR2 SYDVKM. This CDR3 is built from 16 residues. CDR3 coding DNA: TGTGCCAGCAGTACCATAAGGGGGAGCTCCTACAATGAGCAGTTCTTC. This sequence encodes CASSTIRGSSYNEQFF.

The chain employs TRBV6-5 and TRBJ1-2; 9 bases are shared with TRBD1. V was pared by 5 bases and J by 4 bases, with 5 bases of the junction left unmatched. The CDR3 runs 14 residues. CDR1 is MNHEY and CDR2 is SVGAGI in the germline V gene. The CDR3 DNA reads as TGTGCCAGCAGTCAGGGACAGGGAATCTATGGCTACACCTTC. It specifies CASSQGQGIYGYTF.

This clone appeared a single time. The chain joins TRBV9 to TRBJ2-1; D is possibly TRBD2 (6 bases). CDR3 size: 13 residues. V lost 3 bases to trimming and J lost 10 bases, with 14 bases between them. Germline V gene data show CDR1 as SGDLS and CDR2 as YYNGEE. The CDR3 reads CASSGDSLGEQFF. The CDR3 nucleotides are TGTGCCAGCAGCGGGGACTCGCTTGGGGAGCAGTTCTTC.

J is TRBJ1-2 and V is TRBV29-1, with D perhaps matching TRBD1 (6 bases). V lost 7 bases, J lost 4 bases, and 10 bases lay in between. The CDR3 is made up of 11 amino acids. Germline V gene data show CDR1 as SQVTM and CDR2 as ANQGSEA. The CDR3 coding sequence is TGCAGCGGGGGACAACTCTATGGCTACACCTTC. This gives the protein CSGGQLYGYTF.

The J gene is TRBJ1-1, the V gene TRBV27; TRBD1 might be the D (6 bases). Germline V CDR1 and CDR2: MNHEY, SMNVEV (reference sequence). CDR3 length equals 17 residues. Trimming removed 1 base from V and 4 bases from J, with 19 bases in between. CDR3 amino acids: CASSLWGQLPRGTEAFF. The CDR3 nucleotides are TGTGCCAGCAGTTTATGGGGACAACTCCCTAGGGGCACTGAAGCTTTCTTT.

The rearrangement uses TRBV14 and TRBJ2-5; TRBD1 matches at 12 bases. The CDR3 is 16 amino acids. With V trimmed by 4 bases and J by 5 bases, 8 bases remained unmatched. Per germline, CDR1 SGHDN and CDR2 FVKESK. The CDR3 DNA reads as TGTGCCAGCAGCCTAGGGACAGGGGGCGCCTGGGAGACCCAGTACTTC. It encodes CASSLGTGGAWETQYF.

The V and J genes are TRBV2 and TRBJ1-5; TRBD1 aligns across 9 bases. From germline, CDR1 is SNHLY and CDR2 FYNNEI. The V and J ends lost 6 bases and 5 bases, in that order; junction bases with no gene match: 2. The CDR3 runs to 13 residues. CDR3 nucleotides: TGTGCCAGCAGCAGGGACAGGGATCAGCCCCAGCATTTT. It encodes CASSRDRDQPQHF.

V and J are TRBV5-6 and TRBJ1-2; D might be TRBD1 (6 bases). CDR1 and CDR2 (germline): SGHDT, YYEEEE. Deletions cut 0 bases from V and 6 bases from J, with 15 bases between. CDR3 length: 15 residues. In nucleotides, the CDR3 is TGTGCCAGCAGCTTGGATCAGGGGACCCCCCATGGCTACACCTTC. Residues: CASSLDQGTPHGYTF.

The rearrangement joins TRBV6-1 to TRBJ2-3; possible D gene TRBD2, 6 bases. Germline V gene data show CDR1 as MNHNS and CDR2 as SASEGT. Trimming took 7 bases from V and 6 from J, leaving 17 bases between them. The CDR3 runs 14 residues. The CDR3 loop reads CASTYAAGPDTQYF. The CDR3 bases are TGTGCCAGCACCTACGCGGCGGGGCCCGATACGCAGTATTTT.

This clone was counted between two and nine times. The rearrangement uses TRBV11-3 and TRBJ2-5; TRBD2 matches 7 bases. V shed 1 base, J shed 4 bases, and the junction held 6 bases outside the gene matches. This CDR3 spans 15 amino acids. Germline CDR1 and CDR2: SGHNT and YENEEA. The CDR3 loop reads CASSLGGRVGETQYF. As DNA, the CDR3 is TGTGCCAGCAGCTTAGGGGGGAGGGTTGGAGAGACCCAGTACTTC.

This clone was seen just once. V and J are TRBV9 and TRBJ1-2; weak D call: TRBD1 (6 bases). Trimming removed 4 bases from V and 3 bases from J, with 13 bases in between. Germline lookup yields CDR1 SGDLS and CDR2 YYNGEE. The CDR3 totals 14 residues. CDR3 in DNA: TGTGCCAGCAGCCCCAGTCCAGGGGACTATGGCTACACCTTC. This encodes CASSPSPGDYGYTF.

The rearrangement uses TRBV25-1 and TRBJ1-1, with a weak D call TRBD1 (5 bases). The germline gives CDR1 MGHDK, CDR2 SYGVNS. The V and J ends lost 0 bases and 0 bases respectively, with 8 bases between them. The CDR3 contains 15 residues. DNA of the CDR3: TGTGCCAGCAGTGAATATAAAGGGGTGAACACTGAAGCTTTCTTT. Translating it yields CASSEYKGVNTEAFF. Supplemented by reference TRBV25-1 and TRBJ1-1, the full variable domain reads EADIYQTPRYLVIGTGKKITLECSQTMGHDKMYWYQQDPGMELHLIHYSYGVNSTEKGDLSSESTVSRIRTEHFPLTLESARPSHTSQYLCASSEYKGVNTEAFFGQGTRLTVV.

The chain recombines TRBV19 with TRBJ1-5, with 11 nucleotides matching TRBD1. Germline lookup yields CDR1 LNHDA and CDR2 SQIVND (reference sequence). The junction had 5 bases not matched to a gene; V was cut back by 6 bases and J by 7 bases. CDR3 length equals 14 residues. The CDR3 loop reads CASSRDRGRQPQHF. CDR3 in DNA: TGTGCCAGTAGCCGGGACAGGGGGAGACAGCCCCAGCATTTT. Full variable domain (remainder filled in from reference TRBV19 and TRBJ1-5): DGGITQSPKYLFRKEGQNVTLSCEQNLNHDAMYWYRQDPGQGLRLIYYSQIVNDFQKGDIAEGYSVSREKKESFPLTVTSAQKNPTAFYLCASSRDRGRQPQHFGDGTRLSIL.

The chain has TRBV19 and TRBJ1-1; D is perhaps TRBD1 (5 bases). Looked up from germline, CDR1 is LNHDA and CDR2 is SQIVND (reference sequence). V gave up 7 bases and J gave up 5 bases, with 11 bases separating them. This CDR3 spans 12 amino acids. The CDR3 sequence: CASKFQGTEAFF. The CDR3 region has the DNA TGTGCCAGTAAGTTCCAGGGAACTGAAGCTTTCTTT.